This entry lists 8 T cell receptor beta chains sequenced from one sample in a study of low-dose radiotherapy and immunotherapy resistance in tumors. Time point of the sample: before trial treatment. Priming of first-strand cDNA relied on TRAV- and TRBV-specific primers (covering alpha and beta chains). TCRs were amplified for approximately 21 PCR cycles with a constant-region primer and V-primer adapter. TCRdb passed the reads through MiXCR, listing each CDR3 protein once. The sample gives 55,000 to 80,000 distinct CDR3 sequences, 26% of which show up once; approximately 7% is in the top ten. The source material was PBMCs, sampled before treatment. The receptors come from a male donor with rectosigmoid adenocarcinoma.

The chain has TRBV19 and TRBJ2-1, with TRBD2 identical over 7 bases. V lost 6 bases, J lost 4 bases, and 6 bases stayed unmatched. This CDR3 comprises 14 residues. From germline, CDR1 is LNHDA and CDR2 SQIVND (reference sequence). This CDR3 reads CASSRTGGYNEQFF. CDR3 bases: TGTGCCAGTAGCCGGACCGGGGGGTACAATGAGCAGTTCTTC.

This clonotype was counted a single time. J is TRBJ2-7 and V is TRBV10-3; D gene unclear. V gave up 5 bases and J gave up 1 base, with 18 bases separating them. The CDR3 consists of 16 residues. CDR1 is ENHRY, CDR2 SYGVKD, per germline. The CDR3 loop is CAISPGASLGSYEQYF. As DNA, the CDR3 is TGTGCCATCAGTCCGGGTGCGAGTTTGGGTTCCTACGAGCAGTACTTC.

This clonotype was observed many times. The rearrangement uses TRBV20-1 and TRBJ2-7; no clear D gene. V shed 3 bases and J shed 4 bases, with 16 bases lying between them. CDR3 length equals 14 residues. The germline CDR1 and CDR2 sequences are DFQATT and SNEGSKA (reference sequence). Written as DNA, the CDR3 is TGCAGTGCTAGGGGCTCATCTGCGGTGTACGAGCAGTACTTC. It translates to CSARGSSAVYEQYF.

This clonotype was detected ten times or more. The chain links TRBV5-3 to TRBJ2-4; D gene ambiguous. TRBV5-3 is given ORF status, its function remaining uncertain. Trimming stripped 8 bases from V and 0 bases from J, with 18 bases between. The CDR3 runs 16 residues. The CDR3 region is CASSLRTRLAKNIQYF. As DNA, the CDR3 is TGTGCCAGCAGCCTTCGGACGAGACTAGCCAAAAACATTCAGTACTTC.

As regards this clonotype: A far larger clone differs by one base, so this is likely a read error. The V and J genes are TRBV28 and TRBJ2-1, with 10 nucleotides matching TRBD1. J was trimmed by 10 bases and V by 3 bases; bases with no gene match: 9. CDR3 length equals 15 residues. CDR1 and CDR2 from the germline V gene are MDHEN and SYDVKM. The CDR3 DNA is TGTGCCAGCAGTTTCCCCGGACAGGGGGACTACGAGCAGTTCTTC. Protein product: CASSFPGQGDYEQFF.

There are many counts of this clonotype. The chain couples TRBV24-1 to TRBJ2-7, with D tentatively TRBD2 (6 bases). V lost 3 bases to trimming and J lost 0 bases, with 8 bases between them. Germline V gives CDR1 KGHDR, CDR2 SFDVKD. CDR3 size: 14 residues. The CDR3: CATSDPGSSYEQYF. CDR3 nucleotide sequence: TGTGCCACCAGTGATCCCGGGAGCTCCTACGAGCAGTACTTC.

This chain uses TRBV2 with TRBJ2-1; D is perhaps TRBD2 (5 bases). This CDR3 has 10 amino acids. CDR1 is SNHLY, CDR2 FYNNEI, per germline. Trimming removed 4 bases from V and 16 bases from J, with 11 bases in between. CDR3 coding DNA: TGTGCCAGCAGTGGAGGGTTGAGTTTCTTC. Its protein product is CASSGGLSFF.

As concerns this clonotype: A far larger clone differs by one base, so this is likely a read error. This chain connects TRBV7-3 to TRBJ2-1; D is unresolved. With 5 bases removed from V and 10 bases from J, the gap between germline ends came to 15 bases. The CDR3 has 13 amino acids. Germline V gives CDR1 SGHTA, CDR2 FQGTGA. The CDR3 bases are TGTGCCAGCAGCCCACAAGCAGCGTACGAGCAGTTCTTC. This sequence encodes CASSPQAAYEQFF.